Following are 5 T cell receptor beta chains from one sample sequenced in a study of neoadjuvant anti-PD-1 for oral cavity cancer (dated by TCRdb to 2020 to 2023). The library was obtained by the immunoSEQ multiplex PCR assay. TCRdb provides this immuneACCESS table in a form limited to in-frame rearrangements. Some clones are lacking; in checked studies, under half of them reflect an unresolved V gene, and why the rest are absent is not known. This sample holds 9,500 to 10,000 clones; over 60% were observed only once. Around 4.5% of the sample belongs to the ten largest clones. According to the study, the label for this sample's time point signals: after neoadjuvant nivolumab, at surgical resection. Sequencing was performed on PBMCs, taken after nivolumab (anti-PD-1) treatment. All receptors come from a person between 40 and 79 years old with oral cavity squamous cell carcinoma.

The chain employs TRBV15 and TRBJ1-5; D is unresolved. This CDR3 has 16 residues. Trimming took off 0 bases at V and 5 bases at J, with 14 bases between the two ends. Germline loops: CDR1 LNHNV, CDR2 YYDKDF (reference sequence). CDR3 nucleotides: TGTGCCACCAGCAGAGACCCCGCCGCGCGGGATCAGCCCCAGCATTTT. It yields the protein CATSRDPAARDQPQHF.

The gene calls are TRBV4-2 and TRBJ2-1, with 10 nucleotides matching TRBD2. The germline CDR1 and CDR2 sequences are LGHNA and YNFKEQ. J lost 1 base, V lost 4 bases, and 7 bases had no gene match. The CDR3 runs 17 residues. CDR3 DNA sequence: TGTGCCAGCAGCCGGGTTACTAGCGGGATTTCCTACAATGAGCAGTTCTTC. Encoded protein: CASSRVTSGISYNEQFF.

This clone was seen more than once but under ten times. V is TRBV11-2 and J is TRBJ1-2; 7 bases fit TRBD1. V shed 4 bases and J 8 bases; nucleotides not matched to a gene: 4. The CDR3 has 12 residues. Germline V gives CDR1 SGHAT, CDR2 FQNNGV. This CDR3 reads CASSSQGEGYTF. The CDR3 DNA is TGTGCCAGCAGCTCGCAGGGGGAGGGCTACACCTTC.

The rearrangement uses TRBV29-1 and TRBJ2-3; 8 bases align to TRBD1. The CDR3 is 14 amino acids. CDR1 SQVTM and CDR2 ANQGSEA come from the germline V gene. Trimming took 8 bases from V and 1 from J; bases not matched to a gene: 8. The CDR3, as DNA: TGCAGCTCCAGGGGGCGGGGACGCACAGATACGCAGTATTTT. The encoded protein is CSSRGRGRTDTQYF.

V usage is TRBV6-5 and J usage is TRBJ2-1; D unclear. This CDR3 has 13 amino acids. Germline CDR1 MNHEY, CDR2 SVGAGI. V was cut by 4 bases and J by 5 bases, with 9 bases left in between. In DNA form, the CDR3 reads TGTGCCAGCAGTTGGGCCGTACACAATGAGCAGTTCTTC. Its protein product is CASSWAVHNEQFF.